One and the same sample provided the 2 T cell receptor beta chains below, sequenced in a study of blood T cell repertoires in COVID-19. The protocol was immunoSEQ multiplex PCR, while the TCRdb copy is restricted to in-frame clones and leaves out a portion. The sample shows roughly 32,000 clones, 91% of them seen only once. Material for sequencing was peripheral blood. These TCRs come from a human donor with active COVID-19. The donor label of this sample is uncertain.

The rearrangement joins TRBV5-6 to TRBJ2-3; TRBD1 matches at 10 bases. The germline V gene encodes CDR1 SGHDT and CDR2 YYEEEE. CDR3 length: 15 residues. V trimming: 1 base; J trimming: 6 bases; junction bases outside the gene matches: 5. The CDR3 DNA is TGTGCCAGCAGCTTGAGGACAGGGGGTTACGATACGCAGTATTTT. Its translation: CASSLRTGGYDTQYF. The whole variable domain, remainder taken from reference TRBV5-6 and TRBJ2-3, is DAGVTQSPTHLIKTRGQQVTLRCSPKSGHDTVSWYQQALGQGPQFIFQYYEEEERQRGNFPDRFSGHQFPNYSSELNVNALLLGDSALYLCASSLRTGGYDTQYFGPGTRLTVL.

This chain connects TRBV4-2 to TRBJ2-3, with 9 bases lining up with TRBD2. V trimming: 4 bases; J trimming: 3 bases; junction bases outside the gene matches: 11. This CDR3 comprises 17 residues. CDR1 is LGHNA, CDR2 YNFKEQ, per germline. In DNA, the CDR3 is TGTGCCAGCAGCCCCACTCTTGGAGCGGGGGGAACAGATACGCAGTATTTT. This encodes CASSPTLGAGGTDTQYF.